This T cell receptor beta chain was captured by sequencing in a study of Ad26.COV2.S vaccination and SARS-CoV-2 variants. Study results and caveats: Once vaccination had occurred, spike-specific CD8+ and CD4+ T cell responses reportedly showed substantial breadth. Vaccinees showed greater spike-specific TCR breadth than placebo recipients.

Documented treatment: some 20 received Ad26.COV2.S at low or high dose, single or two shots; five or six received placebo; per-sample allocation not given. Repertoires come from day 63 after the first vaccine or placebo injection. Donor was an adult aged 18-55 years in Boston. Comment on this clone: Its specificity is unknown.

Method: immunoSEQ multiplex PCR; TCRdb's copy keeps in-frame clones and lacks some. Found here are about half a million clones, 89% of them singletons; the top ten hold over 1.5%. This sequence was found in a person aged 18-60 years who received the Ad26.COV2.S COVID-19 vaccine or a placebo. This sample comprised peripheral blood, obtained in a trial of Ad26.COV2.S vaccine versus placebo.

CDR3 region: CATSPVPAGSIYNEQFF. The CDR3 DNA follows: TGTGCCACCAGCCCCGTCCCAGCGGGGTCGATCTACAATGAGCAGTTCTTC. V gene TRBV15 combines with J gene TRBJ2-1, with 7 bases fitting TRBD2. This CDR3 has 17 amino acids. The germline V gene has CDR1 LNHNV and CDR2 YYDKDF (reference sequence). V lost 5 bases, J lost 3 bases, and 13 bases stayed unmatched.